Listed here are 25 T cell receptor beta chains from one sample, sequenced in a study of multiple sclerosis patients with progressive multifocal leukoencephalopathy. This sample's time point: less than 7 months of natalizumab therapy. Using immunoSEQ multiplex PCR, the repertoire was profiled, and TCRdb retains in-frame clones only, with some absent. The sample has 25,000 to 30,000 clones, over 85% seen once. The sample in question was PBMCs, obtained from a patient treated with natalizumab. The receptors stem from a human donor with multiple sclerosis.

By frequency in the sample, this clone is medium-sized (0.01 to 0.1%). The chain has TRBV10-2 and TRBJ2-2; TRBD2 might be the D (5 bases). The CDR3 extends over 14 amino acids. Germline loops: CDR1 WSHSY, CDR2 SAAADI. Deletions cut 7 bases from V and 0 bases from J, with 9 bases between. The CDR3 region is CASNQEANTGELFF. The CDR3 coding sequence is TGCGCCAGCAACCAGGAGGCGAACACCGGGGAGCTGTTTTTT.

This chain links TRBV7-2 with TRBJ1-5; D might be TRBD1 (6 bases). This CDR3 has 13 amino acids. CDR1 is SGHTA and CDR2 is FQGNSA in the germline V gene. V lost 4 bases, J lost 7 bases, and 11 bases lay in between. CDR3 loop: CASSYGGGQPQHF. The CDR3 coding sequence is TGTGCCAGCAGCTATGGGGGCGGGCAGCCCCAGCATTTT.

This chain links TRBV12-5 with TRBJ2-2, with no clear D. Germline values: CDR1 LGHNT, CDR2 FRNRAP. The CDR3 totals 17 residues. V shed 2 bases and J shed 5 bases, with 18 bases lying between them. The CDR3 bases are TGTGCTAGTGGTTTGAAATCCACGGCCCAACGAACCGGGGAGCTGTTTTTT. This gives the protein CASGLKSTAQRTGELFF.

This clone was seen once. The genes are TRBV5-1 and TRBJ1-3, with TRBD1 identical over 10 bases. Germline values: CDR1 SGHRS, CDR2 YFSETQ. The CDR3 contains 16 residues. With 3 bases clipped from V and 3 bases from J, the junction kept 6 bases outside the gene matches. The CDR3 spells CASSWGDRGFGNTIYF. Here the CDR3 DNA reads TGCGCCAGCAGCTGGGGGGACAGGGGCTTTGGAAACACCATATATTTT.

This clone has more than one count but fewer than ten. The rearrangement joins TRBV28 to TRBJ1-5; D is unresolved. Germline CDR1 is MDHEN and CDR2 is SYDVKM. This CDR3 has 12 residues. V gave up 7 bases and J gave up 1 base, with 5 bases separating them. The CDR3 DNA reads TGTGCCAGCATTCAGAGCAATCAGCCCCAGCATTTT. Residues: CASIQSNQPQHF.

The rearrangement links TRBV6-1 to TRBJ2-1; 10 bases agree with TRBD1. With V trimmed by 4 bases and J by 8 bases, 11 bases remained unmatched. This CDR3 has 16 residues. Looked up from germline, CDR1 is MNHNS and CDR2 is SASEGT. CDR3 nucleotide sequence: TGTGCCAGCAGTGTCCGGGGACAGGGGTCGAGCCATGAGCAGTTCTTC. This encodes CASSVRGQGSSHEQFF.

The chain recombines TRBV2 with TRBJ2-7; no clear D. V was shortened by 3 bases and J by 4 bases, with 10 bases between the two germline ends. Germline V gives CDR1 SNHLY, CDR2 FYNNEI. This CDR3 comprises 13 residues. The CDR3 reads CASSDNVPYEQYF. In DNA form, the CDR3 reads TGTGCCAGCAGTGATAATGTACCTTACGAGCAGTACTTC.

V is TRBV7-2 and J is TRBJ2-3; 8 positions agree with TRBD1. The CDR3 has 15 amino acids. V was clipped by 6 bases and J by 5 bases; unmatched bases: 10. Germline assignment: CDR1 SGHTA and CDR2 FQGNSA. The CDR3 reads CASSRTGLLGDTQYF. The CDR3 nucleotides are TGTGCCAGCAGTCGGACAGGGTTACTGGGAGATACGCAGTATTTT.

The chain has TRBV14 and TRBJ2-7; 7 nucleotides match TRBD2. This CDR3 comprises 13 residues. The ends lost 3 bases at V and 3 bases at J; junction bases unmatched: 2. Germline V lookup: CDR1 SGHDN, CDR2 FVKESK. CDR3 region: CASSHGLGYEQYF. CDR3 coding DNA: TGTGCCAGCAGCCATGGACTAGGCTACGAGCAGTACTTC.

This clone was counted between two and nine times. CDR3 residues: CASSLSGELFF. CDR3 bases: TGTGCCAGCAGCTTATCCGGGGAGCTGTTTTTT. V usage is TRBV7-9 and J usage is TRBJ2-2; D gene unclear. Trimming removed 2 bases at V and 6 bases at J, with 1 base between. The germline V gene has CDR1 SEHNR and CDR2 FQNEAQ (reference sequence). The CDR3 contains 11 residues.

This sequence joins TRBV6-5 and TRBJ2-5, with 11 bases lining up with TRBD2. The J call could be wrong; TRBJ2-7 is a better fit for the DNA end. The V gene's germline CDR1 is MNHEY and CDR2 SVGAGI. CDR3 size: 16 residues. CDR3 protein: CASSYPTSGGRDEQYF. DNA for the CDR3: TGTGCCAGCAGTTACCCAACTAGCGGGGGCCGGGACGAGCAGTACTTC.

The CDR3 sequence is CASSGWPGGGGTDTQYF. The CDR3 DNA follows: TGTGCCAGCAGCGGATGGCCCGGCGGGGGCGGTACAGATACGCAGTATTTT. The chain is built from TRBV9 and TRBJ2-3, with a tentative D call TRBD2 (7 bases). The germline V and J ends were trimmed by 3 bases and 3 bases, with 20 bases remaining between them. This CDR3 spans 17 amino acids. CDR1 is SGDLS and CDR2 is YYNGEE in the germline V gene.

For this clone: Other DNA sequences from this sample encode an identical CDR3 as well. The chain links TRBV7-2 to TRBJ2-6; TRBD1 aligns across 8 bases. This CDR3 has 17 amino acids. The germline V gene has CDR1 SGHTA and CDR2 FQGNSA. V shed 1 base, J shed 1 base, and the junction held 3 bases outside the gene matches. CDR3 amino acids: CASSLVHRGSGANVLTF. The CDR3, as DNA: TGTGCCAGCAGCTTAGTTCACAGGGGGTCTGGGGCCAACGTCCTGACTTTC.

The V gene is TRBV2, the J gene TRBJ2-3; D not resolved. Germline V CDR1 and CDR2: SNHLY, FYNNEI. With 4 bases removed from V and 1 base from J, the gap between germline ends came to 9 bases. This CDR3 has 14 residues. In DNA, the CDR3 is TGTGCCAGCAGTGGTAGTGTGGGCACAGATACGCAGTATTTT. It codes for CASSGSVGTDTQYF.

The chain joins TRBV9 to TRBJ2-1; 9 bases are a match to TRBD1. CDR3 length: 16 residues. J gave up 7 bases and V 3 bases, and 11 bases lay outside the gene matches. In germline, CDR1 is SGDLS, CDR2 YYNGEE. The CDR3 sequence is CASSAHTGGGQNEQFF. The CDR3 DNA sequence: TGTGCCAGCAGCGCCCACACAGGGGGCGGCCAAAATGAGCAGTTCTTC.

The rearrangement joins TRBV10-2 to TRBJ1-5, with a tentative D call TRBD1 (6 bases). CDR3 length: 15 amino acids. Per germline, CDR1 WSHSY and CDR2 SAAADI. V was cut by 4 bases and J by 7 bases, with 17 bases left in between. CDR3 DNA sequence: TGCGCCAGCAGTGGGGGAGGGGGTGTCAGGCAGCCCCAGCATTTT. Translated, it gives CASSGGGGVRQPQHF.

The chain couples TRBV4-3 to TRBJ1-2, with D unresolved. Germline V gene sequence: CDR1 LGHNA, CDR2 YSLEER. V lost 4 bases and J lost 4, with 19 bases in between. CDR3 length equals 16 residues. The CDR3 reads CASSPTFPYLSYGYTF. CDR3 coding DNA: TGCGCCAGCAGCCCGACGTTCCCGTACCTAAGCTATGGCTACACCTTC.

The chain has TRBV5-5 and TRBJ1-5; D gene ambiguous. V lost 4 bases and J 0 bases, leaving 11 bases between the germline ends. The CDR3 runs 15 residues. Germline V gene sequence: CDR1 SGHKS, CDR2 YYEKEE (reference sequence). The CDR3 nucleotides are TGTGCCAGCAGCCAGGAATTCTATAGCAATCAGCCCCAGCATTTT. Translation: CASSQEFYSNQPQHF.

This chain connects TRBV27 to TRBJ1-1; a possible D gene is TRBD1 (5 bases). Germline values: CDR1 MNHEY, CDR2 SMNVEV (reference sequence). The CDR3 totals 12 residues. The V and J ends lost 6 bases and 1 base respectively, with 6 bases between them. CDR3 sequence: CASRGPNTEAFF. For the CDR3, the DNA is TGTGCCAGCAGGGGGCCGAACACTGAAGCTTTCTTT.

The CDR3 region is CASGQGGNQPQHF. In DNA form, the CDR3 reads TGTGCCTCGGGACAGGGCGGGAATCAGCCCCAGCATTTT. The V and J genes are TRBV30 and TRBJ1-5, with 9 bases aligning to TRBD1. Per the germline V gene, CDR1 is GTSNPN and CDR2 is SVGIG (reference sequence). J was trimmed by 4 bases and V by 7 bases; bases with no gene match: 5. The CDR3 is 13 residues long.

The chain employs TRBV7-9 and TRBJ2-1, with 8 bases fitting TRBD2. Germline V gene sequence: CDR1 SEHNR, CDR2 FQNEAQ (reference sequence). The J segment lost 2 bases and the V segment lost 6 bases, leaving 9 bases of the junction unmatched. The CDR3 loop spans 16 amino acids. Here the CDR3 reads CASSSRAGETYNEQFF. For the CDR3, the DNA is TGTGCCAGCAGTTCGAGAGCGGGAGAAACCTACAATGAGCAGTTCTTC.

V is TRBV29-1 and J is TRBJ1-1; 7 bases fit TRBD1. With V trimmed by 7 bases and J by 0 bases, 5 bases remained unmatched. This CDR3 comprises 13 residues. Germline lookup yields CDR1 SQVTM and CDR2 ANQGSEA. In DNA form, the CDR3 reads TGCAGCGCGATCGACAGGGTGAACACTGAAGCTTTCTTT. This sequence encodes CSAIDRVNTEAFF.

The V gene is TRBV28, the J gene TRBJ2-7, with 8 positions matching TRBD2. V lost 2 bases and J lost 0; bases outside the gene matches: 3. The CDR3 runs 15 residues. From germline, CDR1 is MDHEN and CDR2 SYDVKM. The CDR3 sequence is CASSLVAGLSYEQYF. DNA for the CDR3: TGTGCCAGCAGTTTAGTAGCGGGGCTCTCCTACGAGCAGTACTTC. Full variable domain (missing parts from reference TRBV28 and TRBJ2-7): DVKVTQSSRYLVKRTGEKVFLECVQDMDHENMFWYRQDPGLGLRLIYFSYDVKMKEKGDIPEGYSVSREKKERFSLILESASTNQTSMYLCASSLVAGLSYEQYFGPGTRLTVT.

V usage is TRBV6-5 and J usage is TRBJ2-7; the match to TRBD2 covers 9 bases. Germline CDR1 is MNHEY and CDR2 is SVGAGI. CDR3 size: 15 residues. V trimming: 4 bases; J trimming: 0 bases; junction bases outside the gene matches: 4. The CDR3 loop is CASSSHSGGSYEQYF. The CDR3 DNA sequence: TGTGCCAGCAGTTCCCATAGCGGGGGCTCCTACGAGCAGTACTTC.

The chain employs TRBV5-1 and TRBJ2-5; D perhaps matches TRBD2 (5 bases). The V and J ends lost 0 bases and 2 bases respectively, with 11 bases between them. Looked up from germline, CDR1 is SGHRS and CDR2 is YFSETQ. There are 15 residues in the CDR3. The CDR3 spells CASSLEGVTQETQYF. The CDR3 DNA reads TGCGCCAGCAGCTTGGAGGGAGTGACTCAAGAGACCCAGTACTTC.